The source of this T cell receptor beta chain is a study of blood T cells in healthy people across ages (dated by TCRdb to 2015 to 2017). Concerning the study at large: Template switching captured roughly one uniquely barcoded TCR beta cDNA molecule per two T cells in model experiments. Using deep sequencing normalized with unique cDNA molecular identifiers, the study measured how TCR beta repertoire diversity changes with age. To avoid experimental bias, donors of different ages were distributed randomly across sequencing lanes. The study analyzed two additional independent replicas of 1 million unique cDNA reads from the same blood draw for two donors, one aged 18 to 30 and one aged 80 or older. Four age groups were formed from the donors: young (average approximately 15 years), middle-aged (approximately 40), aged (more than 55) and long-lived (less than 85). Overall study outcomes, separate from this receptor: A strong correlation was found between observed TCR beta diversity and the percentage of naive T cells measured by flow cytometry. Because profiling used bulk unsorted PBMCs, naive and antigen-experienced compartments could not be compared conclusively. Compared with the aged group, more naive CD4+ T cells, fewer expanded clones and increased TCR diversity were shown by the long-lived group, suggesting age selection. Because donor CMV infection status was unknown, age-related changes in expanded clonotypes were potentially confounded. Estimates of total diversity based on one million sequenced T cells were regarded as lower bounds and as underestimates. Observed TCR beta diversity per million T cells fell roughly linearly with age, and a significant reduction was already apparent by age roughly 40.

The library was generated by 5' RACE. The second PCR ran for about 6 to 11 cycles and used a J-beta primer mix along with a sample-barcoded 5' primer. A unique molecular identifier was introduced onto each TCR beta cDNA molecule by a template-switch 5' adaptor carrying 12 random nucleotides. Each sample yielded at least 2.5 million CDR3-containing paired-end reads. First-strand cDNA synthesis was performed from all RNA using the Mint cDNA synthesis kit, with priming by a TRBC-specific oligonucleotide. All cDNA was treated with uracil-DNA glycosylase and then went through a first 18-cycle PCR with the universal primers M1SS and BC2_uni_R. As for how the authors treated the data: For normalization, 1 million high-quality reads were randomly selected from each sample, with every read carrying a distinct molecular identifier. Reads with shared molecular identifiers were discarded instead of being binned into consensus sequences. CDR3 identification, clonotype clustering and error correction used MiTCR with a Q25 quality threshold and the strictest error-elimination algorithm. A nonparametric unseen species model with Euler transformation was used to estimate a lower bound on total TCR beta diversity. TCRdb reworked the public reads: Q25 trimming with fastp, MiXCR clone assembly, productive beta chains retained. CDR3 protein sequences are deduplicated, and each keeps its most common genes and DNA. The V and J calls reflect TCRdb's pipeline rather than the authors' work. This sample holds approximately 1,700,000 distinct CDR3 sequences; roughly two fifths were observed only once. 20% to 25% of the sample lies in the top ten.

Donors were a few dozen systemically healthy Caucasian individuals from Russia aged roughly 6 to 90 years. Each donor gave about 11 milliliters of peripheral blood, drawn into EDTA-treated Vacutainer tubes. Ficoll-Paque density-gradient centrifugation was used to isolate PBMCs, with at least 7 million obtained per sample. Trizol reagent was used to extract total RNA from PBMCs, with at least 6 micrograms per sample. For every donor, flow cytometry on a PBMC aliquot measured the percentage of naive CD45RAhigh/CD27high T cells. Including the terminal cysteine and phenylalanine, the CDR3 comprises 16 residues. Of all the DNA, just the CDR3 is kept, 48 bases in frame from base 1. Looking up the germline V gene (reference sequence) yields CDR1 MNHNY and CDR2 SVGAGI. The V and J ends are trimmed by 0 bases and 3 bases, leaving 12 bases between them. This clonotype has more than one count but fewer than ten. Its antigen has not been determined. No much larger clone is present one base from it, and per-base qualities are unavailable.

This receptor was identified in a human donor in good health. Sequenced sample: blood. Recombination connected TRBV6-6 to TRBJ1-5; confidence is insufficient to name the D gene. The sequenced DNA is TGTGCCAGCAGTTACTCGCGGGCGACGTACAATCAGCCCCAGCATTTT. This encodes CASSYSRATYNQPQHF.